The next 15 T cell receptor beta chains were all read from a single sample in a study of blood T cells in healthy people across ages. Using a J-beta primer mix together with a sample-barcoded 5' primer, a second PCR was run for roughly 6 to 11 cycles. TCRdb re-called the 5' RACE reads through MiXCR, storing one row per CDR3 protein. The sample consists of around 1,000,000 distinct CDR3 sequences, roughly two fifths of them appearing once. Material: blood. Receptors originate from a man between 18 and 29 years old in good health.

The V call is TRBV25-1, the J call TRBJ2-3, with D possibly TRBD2 on 6 matching bases. Germline lookup yields CDR1 MGHDK and CDR2 SYGVNS. The CDR3 is 16 residues long. Trimming took 5 bases from V and 5 from J, leaving 20 bases between them. CDR3 sequence (DNA): TGTGCCAGCAGTAAACCGACAGTCCGCGGGGAAGATACGCAGTATTTT. It codes for CASSKPTVRGEDTQYF.

This clonotype was observed a few times. The V gene is TRBV6-2 or TRBV6-3, the J gene TRBJ2-7, with D unresolved. The CDR3 is made up of 13 amino acids. Trimming took 0 bases from V and 2 from J, leaving 5 bases between them. Per germline, CDR1 MNHEY and CDR2 SVGEGT. In nucleotides, the CDR3 is TGTGCCAGCAGTTACTCCCGGACCTACGAGCAGTACTTC. This gives the protein CASSYSRTYEQYF.

The chain couples TRBV11-2 to TRBJ1-1; weak D call: TRBD1 (5 bases). CDR1 is SGHAT, CDR2 FQNNGV, per germline. V lost 0 bases to trimming and J lost 10 bases, with 15 bases between them. The CDR3 is 14 amino acids. In DNA, the CDR3 is TGTGCCAGCAGCTTAGATCTTGGTGAGGGGCGAGCTTTCTTT. Translated, it gives CASSLDLGEGRAFF.

This clonotype was observed once. This chain links TRBV20-1 with TRBJ1-6; 7 bases are a match to TRBD1. CDR3 length: 13 residues. The J segment lost 7 bases and the V segment lost 5 bases, leaving 5 bases of the junction unmatched. Germline-derived CDR1 and CDR2 are DFQATT and SNEGSKA (reference sequence). The CDR3: CSAWTGGNSPLHF. The CDR3 coding sequence is TGCAGTGCTTGGACAGGCGGGAATTCACCCCTCCACTTT.

There are a few counts of this clonotype. The chain recombines TRBV12-3 or TRBV12-4 with TRBJ1-2; 7 positions agree with TRBD1. With V trimmed by 6 bases and J by 5 bases, 9 bases remained unmatched. This CDR3 region has 14 residues. CDR3 nucleotide sequence: TGTGCCAGCAGCGCCCGACAGGGTTGGTATGGCTACACCTTC. Protein: CASSARQGWYGYTF.

This clonotype was observed once. The chain recombines TRBV2 with TRBJ1-2, with TRBD1 as a possible D gene (5 bases). CDR3 length equals 14 residues. V was clipped by 8 bases and J by 0 bases, with 13 bases between them. The V gene's germline CDR1 is SNHLY and CDR2 FYNNEI. The CDR3 coding sequence is TGTGCCAGCGGTGTCCGGGGCTCTAACTATGGCTACACCTTC. Amino acids: CASGVRGSNYGYTF.

This clonotype showed up just a few times. The genes are TRBV9 and TRBJ1-1, with 11 nucleotides matching TRBD1. V lost 4 bases, J lost 5 bases, and 13 bases stayed unmatched. This CDR3 has 17 amino acids. CDR1 is SGDLS, CDR2 YYNGEE, per germline. This CDR3 is CASSPLRTGGLGTEAFF. In DNA, the CDR3 is TGTGCCAGCAGCCCTCTAAGGACAGGGGGCCTCGGTACTGAAGCTTTCTTT.

This clonotype has a handful of counts. CDR3 bases: TGCGCCAGCAGCCGAGTAGACCCGGGCGGGGAGACCCAGTACTTC. As protein: CASSRVDPGGETQYF. The gene calls are TRBV4-1 and TRBJ2-5; D is perhaps TRBD2 (5 bases). CDR1 and CDR2 (germline): MGHRA, YSYEKL. Trimming cost V 4 bases and J 5 bases, with 17 bases left between them. This CDR3 has 15 residues.

The count of this clonotype is one. The chain is built from TRBV20-1 and TRBJ2-5; TRBD1 or TRBD2 may be the D gene (5 bases each). Germline V CDR1 and CDR2: DFQATT, SNEGSKA (reference sequence). V was clipped by 3 bases and J by 11 bases, with 25 bases between them. There are 15 residues in the CDR3. In nucleotides, the CDR3 is TGCAGTGCTAGTGATCTAGCCCAGGGATACAATGAGCAGTACTTC. It encodes CSASDLAQGYNEQYF.

The chain combines TRBV11-1 with TRBJ2-1; 9 bases match TRBD2. This CDR3 has 17 amino acids. Germline-derived CDR1 and CDR2 are SGHAT and FQDESV (reference sequence). The V and J ends lost 0 bases and 6 bases, in that order; junction bases with no gene match: 9. In nucleotides, the CDR3 is TGTGCCAGCAGCTTAGCAATTGCGGGGGGGTCCGGCAATGAGCAGTTCTTC. Amino acids: CASSLAIAGGSGNEQFF.

This clonotype was recorded many times. This sequence joins TRBV10-3 and TRBJ2-3, with D perhaps matching TRBD2 (5 bases). There are 12 residues in the CDR3. Trimming cost V 7 bases and J 2 bases, with 7 bases left between them. Germline assignment: CDR1 ENHRY and CDR2 SYGVKD. CDR3 amino acids: CAINGDTDTQYF. DNA of the CDR3: TGTGCCATCAACGGGGACACAGATACGCAGTATTTT.

V is TRBV4-1 and J is TRBJ2-1; D is uncertain. Germline V gene sequence: CDR1 MGHRA, CDR2 YSYEKL. Trimming removed 0 bases at V and 4 bases at J, with 7 bases between. The CDR3 covers 14 residues. The CDR3 DNA follows: TGCGCCAGCAGCCAAGATCCCTTGTACAATGAGCAGTTCTTC. Protein sequence: CASSQDPLYNEQFF.

This clonotype showed up many times. V is TRBV11-2 and J is TRBJ1-2; D not resolved. This CDR3 is 13 amino acids long. V was shortened by 5 bases and J by 7 bases, with 14 bases between the two germline ends. CDR1 is SGHAT and CDR2 is FQNNGV in the germline V gene. CDR3 DNA: TGTGCCAGCAGCGTAGGTACGGGAGGTGGCTACACCTTC. This encodes CASSVGTGGGYTF.

This clonotype was found a few times. The rearrangement joins TRBV20-1 to TRBJ1-1; D is unclear. V was cut by 1 base and J by 3 bases, with 21 bases left in between. Germline CDR1 and CDR2: DFQATT and SNEGSKA (reference sequence). This CDR3 contains 17 residues. This chain's CDR3 is CSARALDGRYADTEAFF. The CDR3 bases are TGCAGTGCTAGAGCCTTAGACGGGAGGTATGCGGACACTGAAGCTTTCTTT.

This clonotype occurred a few times. V usage is TRBV24-1 and J usage is TRBJ2-1, with D perhaps given as TRBD1 or TRBD2 (5 bases each). V was clipped by 3 bases and J by 10 bases, with 15 bases between them. Germline V gene data show CDR1 as KGHDR and CDR2 as SFDVKD. The CDR3 consists of 14 residues. CDR3 loop: CATSDPQGREEQFF. CDR3 coding DNA: TGTGCCACCAGTGATCCCCAGGGTAGGGAGGAGCAGTTCTTC.